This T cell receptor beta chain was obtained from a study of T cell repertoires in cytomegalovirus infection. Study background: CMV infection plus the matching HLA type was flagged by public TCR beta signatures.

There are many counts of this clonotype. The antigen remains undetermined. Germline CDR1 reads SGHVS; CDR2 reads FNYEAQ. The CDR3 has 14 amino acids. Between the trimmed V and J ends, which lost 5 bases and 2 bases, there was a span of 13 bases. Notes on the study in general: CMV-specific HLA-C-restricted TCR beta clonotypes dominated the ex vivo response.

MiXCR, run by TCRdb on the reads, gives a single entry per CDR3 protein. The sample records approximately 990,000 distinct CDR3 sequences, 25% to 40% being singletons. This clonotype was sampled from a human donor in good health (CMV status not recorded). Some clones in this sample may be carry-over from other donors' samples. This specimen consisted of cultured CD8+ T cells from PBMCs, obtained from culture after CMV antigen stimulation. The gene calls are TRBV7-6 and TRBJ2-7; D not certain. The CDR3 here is CASSDGSGPYEQYF. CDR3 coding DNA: TGTGCCAGCAGCGACGGTTCGGGTCCCTACGAGCAGTACTTC.